This T cell receptor (beta chain) was identified in a study of Graves' ophthalmopathy and Graves' hyperthyroidism. Details on this clonotype: At one boundary the junction diverges from the germline segment, which might be a read error.

From RNA, the CDR3 regions of TCR beta chains were amplified and sequenced. HTBI primers primed a first-round RT-PCR, and a second-round multiplex PCR followed. TCRdb reanalysed the multiplex PCR reads using MiXCR and keeps one entry per CDR3 protein. Of around 600,000 distinct CDR3 sequences listed, about 40% are singletons. CDR1 ENHRY and CDR2 SYGVKD come from the germline V gene. The CDR3 sequence is 15 residues long. The receptor was derived from an adult man with Graves' ophthalmopathy. The genes are TRBV10-3 and TRBJ1-4; 7 bases fit TRBD1. Sequencing input: peripheral blood. The CDR3 loop is CASSSYRGSNEKLFF. The CDR3, as DNA: TGTGCCAGCAGTTCGTACAGGGGATCTAATGAAAAACTGTTTTTT.